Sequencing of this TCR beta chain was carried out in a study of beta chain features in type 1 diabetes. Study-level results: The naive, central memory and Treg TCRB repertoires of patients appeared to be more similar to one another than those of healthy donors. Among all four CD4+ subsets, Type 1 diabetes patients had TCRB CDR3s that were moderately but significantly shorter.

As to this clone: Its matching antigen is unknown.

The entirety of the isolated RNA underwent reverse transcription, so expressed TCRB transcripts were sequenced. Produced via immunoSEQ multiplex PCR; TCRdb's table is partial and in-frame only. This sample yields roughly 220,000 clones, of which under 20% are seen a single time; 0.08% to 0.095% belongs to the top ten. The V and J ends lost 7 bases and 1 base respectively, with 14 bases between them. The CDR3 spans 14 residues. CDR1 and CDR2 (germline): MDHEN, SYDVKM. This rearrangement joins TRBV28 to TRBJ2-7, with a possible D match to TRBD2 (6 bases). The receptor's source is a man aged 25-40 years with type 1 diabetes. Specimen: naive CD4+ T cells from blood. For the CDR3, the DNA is TGTGCCAGCACTCCTGGAGGGATGTCCTACGAGCAGTACTTC. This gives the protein CASTPGGMSYEQYF.